This T cell receptor beta chain was recorded in a study of T-cell reconstitution after alpha-beta-depleted transplantation in children. Study results and limitations: One year post-transplant, T-cell counts and diversity were largely derived from T cells produced anew. Expanded graft clones, several hundred of them, were reportedly the source of alpha-beta T cells about two months after transplant.

Unique molecular identifiers were used to barcode this TCRbeta library. In TCRdb, the PCR reads were re-called with MiXCR into one record per CDR3 protein. In the table there are a few hundred thousand distinct CDR3 sequences, 20% to 30% of which are singletons. Comments on this clonotype: The antigen is not known.

The sample consisted of PBMCs, taken before TCRalphabeta/CD19-depleted stem cell transplant. The TCR comes from a boy younger than two with Wiskott-Aldrich syndrome, due to receive a stem cell transplant.

In DNA, the CDR3 is TGTGCCAGCAGCGAGACTAGCGGGAGGTACAATGAGCAGTTCTTC. It codes for CASSETSGRYNEQFF. This chain links TRBV9 with TRBJ2-1; 13 nucleotides line up with TRBD2. This CDR3 spans 15 amino acids. J gave up 4 bases and V 3 bases, and 1 base lay outside the gene matches. CDR1 and CDR2 from the germline V gene are SGDLS and YYNGEE.